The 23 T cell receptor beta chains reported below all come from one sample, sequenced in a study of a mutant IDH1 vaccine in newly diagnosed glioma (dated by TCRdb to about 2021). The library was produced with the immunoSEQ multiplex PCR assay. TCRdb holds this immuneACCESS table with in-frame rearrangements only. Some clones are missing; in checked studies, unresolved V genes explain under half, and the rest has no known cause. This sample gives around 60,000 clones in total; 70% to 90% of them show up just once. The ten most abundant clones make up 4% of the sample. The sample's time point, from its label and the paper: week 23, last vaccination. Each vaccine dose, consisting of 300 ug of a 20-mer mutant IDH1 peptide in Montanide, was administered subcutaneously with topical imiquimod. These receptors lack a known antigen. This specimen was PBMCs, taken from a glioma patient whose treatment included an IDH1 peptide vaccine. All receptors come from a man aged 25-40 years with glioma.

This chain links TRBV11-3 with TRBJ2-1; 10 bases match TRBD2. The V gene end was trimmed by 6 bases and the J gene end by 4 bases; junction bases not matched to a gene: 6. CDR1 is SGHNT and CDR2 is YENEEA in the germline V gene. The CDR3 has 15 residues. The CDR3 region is CASSYLAGEYNEQFF. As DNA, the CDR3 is TGTGCCAGCAGTTATCTAGCGGGAGAGTACAATGAGCAGTTCTTC.

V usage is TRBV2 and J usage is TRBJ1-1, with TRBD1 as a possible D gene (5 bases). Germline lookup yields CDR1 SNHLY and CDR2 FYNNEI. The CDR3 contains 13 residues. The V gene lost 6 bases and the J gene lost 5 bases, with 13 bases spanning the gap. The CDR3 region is CASRGQGETEAFF. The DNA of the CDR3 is TGTGCCAGCAGGGGGCAGGGAGAAACTGAAGCTTTCTTT.

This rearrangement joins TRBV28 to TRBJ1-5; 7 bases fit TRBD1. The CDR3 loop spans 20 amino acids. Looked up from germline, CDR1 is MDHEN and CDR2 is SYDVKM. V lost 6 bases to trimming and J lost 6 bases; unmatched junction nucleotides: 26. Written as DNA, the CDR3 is TGTGCCAGCAGACCTAACACCGGGAAACGAGGGACAGCCGAGGGTCAGCCCCAGCATTTT. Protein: CASRPNTGKRGTAEGQPQHF.

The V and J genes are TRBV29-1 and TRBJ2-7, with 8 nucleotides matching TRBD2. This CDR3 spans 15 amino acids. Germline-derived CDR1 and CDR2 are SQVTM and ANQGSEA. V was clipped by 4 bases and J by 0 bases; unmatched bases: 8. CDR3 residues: CSVAGAGGFSYEQYF. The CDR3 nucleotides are TGCAGCGTTGCTGGCGCGGGGGGTTTCTCCTACGAGCAGTACTTC.

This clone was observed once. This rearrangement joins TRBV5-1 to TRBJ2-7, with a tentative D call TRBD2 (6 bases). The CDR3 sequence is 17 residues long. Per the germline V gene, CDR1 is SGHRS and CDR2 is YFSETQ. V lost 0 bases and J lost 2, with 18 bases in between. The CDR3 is CASSLVSPGTGAYEQYF. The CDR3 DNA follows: TGCGCCAGCAGCTTGGTCTCCCCCGGGACGGGAGCCTACGAGCAGTACTTC.

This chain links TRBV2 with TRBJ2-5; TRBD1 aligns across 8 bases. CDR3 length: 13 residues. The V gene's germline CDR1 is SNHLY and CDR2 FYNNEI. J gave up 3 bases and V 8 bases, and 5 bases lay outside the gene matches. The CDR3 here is CASSGGEKETQYF. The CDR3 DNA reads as TGTGCCAGCTCAGGGGGCGAGAAAGAGACCCAGTACTTC.

The CDR3 DNA sequence: TGTGCCAGCATGCGGTTCGACAGGGCGGGTGAAGCTTTCTTT. It yields the protein CASMRFDRAGEAFF. This chain uses TRBV2 with TRBJ1-1, with TRBD1 identical over 7 bases. Germline lookup yields CDR1 SNHLY and CDR2 FYNNEI. There are 14 residues in the CDR3. The junction had 12 bases not matched to a gene; V was cut back by 7 bases and J by 7 bases.

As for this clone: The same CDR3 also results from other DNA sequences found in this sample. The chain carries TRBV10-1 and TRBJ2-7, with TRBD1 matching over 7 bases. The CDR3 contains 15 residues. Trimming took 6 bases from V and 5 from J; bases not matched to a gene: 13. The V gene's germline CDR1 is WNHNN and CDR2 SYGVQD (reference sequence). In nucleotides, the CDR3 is TGCGCCAGCAGCGGACCTTTCGTAGGGGGCAACGAGCAGTACTTC. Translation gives CASSGPFVGGNEQYF.

The CDR3 protein is CASSPTTARGTGNGNTIYF. CDR3 nucleotides: TGTGCCAGCAGCCCTACAACCGCGAGAGGGACAGGGAATGGAAACACCATATATTTT. This chain uses TRBV9 with TRBJ1-3, with TRBD1 identical over 9 bases. The CDR3 is made up of 19 amino acids. With 4 bases clipped from V and 3 bases from J, the junction kept 17 bases outside the gene matches. Germline V gene data show CDR1 as SGDLS and CDR2 as YYNGEE. Looking up the rest from reference TRBV9 and TRBJ1-3 gives the full variable domain: DSGVTQTPKHLITATGQRVTLRCSPRSGDLSVYWYQQSLDQGLQFLIQYYNGEERAKGNILERFSAQQFPDLHSELNLSSLELGDSALYFCASSPTTARGTGNGNTIYFGEGSWLTVV.

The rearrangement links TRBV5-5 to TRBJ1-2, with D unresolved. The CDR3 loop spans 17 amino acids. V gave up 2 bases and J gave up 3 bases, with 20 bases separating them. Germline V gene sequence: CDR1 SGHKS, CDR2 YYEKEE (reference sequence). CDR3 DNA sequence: TGTGCCAGCAGCTTCTGGCCCCCATCGGCTGGGGACTATGGCTACACCTTC. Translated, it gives CASSFWPPSAGDYGYTF.

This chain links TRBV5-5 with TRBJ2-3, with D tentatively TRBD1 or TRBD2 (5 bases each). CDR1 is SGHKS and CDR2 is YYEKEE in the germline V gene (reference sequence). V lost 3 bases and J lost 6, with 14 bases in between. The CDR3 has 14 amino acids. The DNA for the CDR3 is TGTGCCAGCAGCTCGGGACGGCAGGCGGATACGCAGTATTTT. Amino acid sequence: CASSSGRQADTQYF.

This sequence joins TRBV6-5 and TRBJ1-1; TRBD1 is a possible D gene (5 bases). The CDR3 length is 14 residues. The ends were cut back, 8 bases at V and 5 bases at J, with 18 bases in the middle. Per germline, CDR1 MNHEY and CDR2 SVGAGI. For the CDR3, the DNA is TGTGCCAGCTCCCTCGGGACCCGACAGACTGAAGCTTTCTTT. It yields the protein CASSLGTRQTEAFF.

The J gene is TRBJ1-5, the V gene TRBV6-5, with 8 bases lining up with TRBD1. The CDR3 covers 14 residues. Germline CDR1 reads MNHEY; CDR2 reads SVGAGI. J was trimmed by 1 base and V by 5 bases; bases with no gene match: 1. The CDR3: CASSRTGSNQPQHF. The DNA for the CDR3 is TGTGCCAGCAGTCGGACAGGGAGCAATCAGCCCCAGCATTTT.

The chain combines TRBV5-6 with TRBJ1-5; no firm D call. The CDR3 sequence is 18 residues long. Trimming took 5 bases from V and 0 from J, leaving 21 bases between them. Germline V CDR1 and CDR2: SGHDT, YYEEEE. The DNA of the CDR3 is TGTGCCAGCAGTCACAGAAATCGGAAAGGGATTAGCAATCAGCCCCAGCATTTT. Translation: CASSHRNRKGISNQPQHF.

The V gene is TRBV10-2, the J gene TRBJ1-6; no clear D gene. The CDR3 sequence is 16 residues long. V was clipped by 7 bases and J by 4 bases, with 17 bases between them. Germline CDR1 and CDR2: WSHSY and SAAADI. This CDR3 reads CASKRASGNYNSPLHF. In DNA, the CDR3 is TGCGCCAGCAAAAGAGCCTCGGGGAATTATAATTCACCCCTCCACTTT.

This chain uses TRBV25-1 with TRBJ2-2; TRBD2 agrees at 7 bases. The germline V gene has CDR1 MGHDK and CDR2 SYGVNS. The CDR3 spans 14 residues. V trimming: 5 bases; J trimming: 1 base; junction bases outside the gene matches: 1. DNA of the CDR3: TGTGCCAGCAGTAAGCGGGGGAACACCGGGGAGCTGTTTTTT. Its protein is CASSKRGNTGELFF. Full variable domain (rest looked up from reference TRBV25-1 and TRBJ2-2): EADIYQTPRYLVIGTGKKITLECSQTMGHDKMYWYQQDPGMELHLIHYSYGVNSTEKGDLSSESTVSRIRTEHFPLTLESARPSHTSQYLCASSKRGNTGELFFGEGSRLTVL.

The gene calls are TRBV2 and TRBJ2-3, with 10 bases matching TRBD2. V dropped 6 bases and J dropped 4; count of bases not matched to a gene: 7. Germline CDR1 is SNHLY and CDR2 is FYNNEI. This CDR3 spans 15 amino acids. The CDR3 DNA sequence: TGTGCCAGCAGACATAGCGGGGGGCAGGCAGATACGCAGTATTTT. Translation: CASRHSGGQADTQYF.

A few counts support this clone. The CDR3 DNA reads as TGTGCCAGCAGCATTGGGACCAGCGGGACGACCCAGTACTTC. It translates to CASSIGTSGTTQYF. V is TRBV7-8 and J is TRBJ2-5, with 7 bases identical to TRBD2. Losses at the gene ends were 5 bases for V and 7 bases for J; bases not matched to a gene: 10. Germline loops: CDR1 SGHVS, CDR2 FQNEAQ. The CDR3 is 14 residues long.

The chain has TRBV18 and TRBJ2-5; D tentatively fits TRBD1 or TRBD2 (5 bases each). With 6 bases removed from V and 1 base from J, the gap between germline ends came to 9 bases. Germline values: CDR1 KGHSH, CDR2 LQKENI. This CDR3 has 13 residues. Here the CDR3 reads CASSGDSQETQYF. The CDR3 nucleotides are TGTGCCAGCTCGGGGGATTCCCAAGAGACCCAGTACTTC.

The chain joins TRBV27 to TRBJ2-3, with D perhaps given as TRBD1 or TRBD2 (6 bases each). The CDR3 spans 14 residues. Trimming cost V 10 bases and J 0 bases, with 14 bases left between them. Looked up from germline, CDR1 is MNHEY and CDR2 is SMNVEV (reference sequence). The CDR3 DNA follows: TGTGCCACCCGACGGGGGCCTAGCACAGATACGCAGTATTTT. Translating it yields CATRRGPSTDTQYF.

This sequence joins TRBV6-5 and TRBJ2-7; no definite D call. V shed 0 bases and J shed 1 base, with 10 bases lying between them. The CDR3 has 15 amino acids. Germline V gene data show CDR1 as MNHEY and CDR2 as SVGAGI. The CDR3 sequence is CASSYSSSPSYEQYF. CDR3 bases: TGTGCCAGCAGTTACTCTTCCAGTCCTTCCTACGAGCAGTACTTC.

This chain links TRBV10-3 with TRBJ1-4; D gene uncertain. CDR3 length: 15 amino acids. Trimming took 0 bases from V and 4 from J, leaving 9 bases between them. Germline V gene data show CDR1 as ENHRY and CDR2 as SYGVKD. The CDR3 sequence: CAISESMEVNEKLFF. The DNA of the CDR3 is TGTGCCATCAGTGAGTCTATGGAGGTTAATGAAAAACTGTTTTTT.

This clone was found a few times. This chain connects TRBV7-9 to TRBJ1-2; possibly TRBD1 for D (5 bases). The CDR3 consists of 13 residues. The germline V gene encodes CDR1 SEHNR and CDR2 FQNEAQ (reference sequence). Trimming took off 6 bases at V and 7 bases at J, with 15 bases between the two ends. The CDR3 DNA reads TGTGCCAGCAGTCACACGGGGCCGGCTGGCTACACCTTC. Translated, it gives CASSHTGPAGYTF.